This TCR beta chain was found in a study of blood T cell repertoires in COVID-19. Original processing methods: Estimated nucleated cell counts came from reference gene primer amplification. Some clones are missing from TCRdb's copy, which holds only in-frame ones; the method was immunoSEQ multiplex PCR. V and J calls plus clone size are reproduced from that table; the DNA served to infer D and trimming. The data hold approximately 200,000 clones, with about four fifths observed a single time. V dropped 1 base and J dropped 0 bases, with 9 bases sitting between them. This CDR3 is built from 15 residues. The germline V gene has CDR1 SGHTA and CDR2 FQGNSA.

The rearrangement joins TRBV7-2 to TRBJ1-2; D is possibly TRBD1 (5 bases). Sample: peripheral blood. This receptor was taken from a woman aged 40 to 50 with COVID-19, enrolled during active disease. CDR3 in DNA: TGTGCCAGCAGCTTAGGTCCCAGGGCTAACTATGGCTACACCTTC. It yields the protein CASSLGPRANYGYTF. The whole variable domain, filled in from reference TRBV7-2 and TRBJ1-2, reads GAGVSQSPSNKVTEKGKDVELRCDPISGHTALYWYRQSLGQGLEFLIYFQGNSAPDKSGLPSDRFSAERTGGSVSTLTIQRTQQEDSAVYLCASSLGPRANYGYTFGSGTRLTVV.